A single sample is the source of the 10 T cell receptor beta chains below, sequenced in a study of T cells after yellow fever vaccination. TCRdb used MiXCR to reprocess the 5' RACE reads, holding one entry per CDR3 protein. The sample consists of just under 600,000 distinct CDR3 sequences, roughly 14% of them appearing once. Sequencing used PBMCs, obtained on the day of the yellow fever booster vaccination. Receptors originate from a man aged 25-45 years who received the YFV17D yellow fever vaccine.

This clonotype has more than one count but fewer than ten. The chain joins TRBV14 to TRBJ2-7; 10 bases are shared with TRBD1. This CDR3 region has 15 residues. Germline CDR1 and CDR2: SGHDN and FVKESK. Trimming cost V 3 bases and J 6 bases; bases outside gene matches: 8. The CDR3 bases are TGTGCCAGCAGCCAGGAGGGACAGGGGTTTCGCGAGCAGTACTTC. It translates to CASSQEGQGFREQYF.

This chain links TRBV12-3 or TRBV12-4 with TRBJ2-7, with a possible D match to TRBD2 (7 bases). V lost 2 bases to trimming and J lost 0 bases, with 14 bases between them. The CDR3 loop spans 16 amino acids. The CDR3 sequence is CASSLMGGRFSYEQYF. The DNA of the CDR3 is TGTGCCAGCAGTTTAATGGGGGGGCGTTTCTCCTACGAGCAGTACTTC.

CDR3: CASSPQETGELFF. CDR3 sequence (DNA): TGTGCCAGCTCACCACAGGAAACCGGGGAGCTGTTTTTT. The V gene is TRBV18, the J gene TRBJ2-2; D unclear. Germline V gives CDR1 KGHSH, CDR2 LQKENI. V lost 1 base to trimming and J lost 5 bases, with 5 bases between them. The CDR3 sequence is 13 residues long.

This clonotype was recorded a few times. The rearrangement joins TRBV5-1 to TRBJ2-3; no clear D gene. With 4 bases removed from V and 4 bases from J, the gap between germline ends came to 13 bases. Germline lookup yields CDR1 SGHRS and CDR2 YFSETQ. CDR3 length: 14 residues. The DNA of the CDR3 is TGCGCCAGCAGCCCAAGGTTCGGTTCAGATACGCAGTATTTT. Translated, it gives CASSPRFGSDTQYF.

The V call is TRBV27, the J call TRBJ2-7; perhaps TRBD1 as D (6 bases). V lost 3 bases, J lost 0 bases, and 12 bases lay in between. The CDR3 is made up of 15 amino acids. The V gene's germline CDR1 is MNHEY and CDR2 SMNVEV (reference sequence). CDR3 protein: CASSLYTGNSYEQYF. CDR3 nucleotides: TGTGCCAGCAGTTTGTACACAGGGAACTCCTACGAGCAGTACTTC.

This clonotype was recorded a few times. This chain connects TRBV7-2 to TRBJ2-1; 8 bases map to TRBD2. Germline V lookup: CDR1 SGHTA, CDR2 FQGNSA. The CDR3 spans 17 residues. The V segment lost 1 base and the J segment 0 bases; nucleotides outside the gene matches: 5. The CDR3: CASSLVESGGSYNEQFF. CDR3 coding DNA: TGTGCCAGCAGCTTAGTCGAGAGCGGGGGCTCCTACAATGAGCAGTTCTTC.

The chain joins TRBV4-2 to TRBJ2-7, with 7 nucleotides matching TRBD1. Germline-derived CDR1 and CDR2 are LGHNA and YNFKEQ. The CDR3 contains 14 residues. V gave up 5 bases and J gave up 2 bases; unmatched junction bases: 6. CDR3 in DNA: TGTGCCAGCAGCACGACAGGGCTACCCTACGAGCAGTACTTC. Translated: CASSTTGLPYEQYF.

This clonotype was seen a handful of times. V usage is TRBV27 and J usage is TRBJ2-5, with 7 bases matching TRBD2. Germline V CDR1 and CDR2: MNHEY, SMNVEV (reference sequence). There are 17 residues in the CDR3. The V segment lost 1 base and the J segment 2 bases; nucleotides outside the gene matches: 10. The CDR3 DNA follows: TGTGCCAGCAGTTTATACAGGAGCGGGATCGATCAAGAGACCCAGTACTTC. It codes for CASSLYRSGIDQETQYF.

CDR3 protein: CASPLGDRSSYEQYF. The CDR3 nucleotides are TGCGCCAGCCCCCTGGGGGACAGGTCTTCCTACGAGCAGTACTTC. V and J are TRBV5-1 and TRBJ2-7, with 8 nucleotides matching TRBD1. Germline V lookup: CDR1 SGHRS, CDR2 YFSETQ. This CDR3 contains 15 residues. J gave up 1 base and V 7 bases, and 10 bases lay outside the gene matches.

The rearrangement uses TRBV7-2 and TRBJ2-3; 10 bases map to TRBD2. V lost 3 bases, J lost 5 bases, and 8 bases stayed unmatched. Germline V gene lookup returns CDR1 SGHTA and CDR2 FQGNSA. This CDR3 is 16 amino acids long. CDR3 DNA: TGTGCCAGCAGCTTTGTAGCGGGAGGTTCTGGAGATACGCAGTATTTT. Translation: CASSFVAGGSGDTQYF.